The clone carrying this T cell receptor beta chain has a handful of counts. Its target is not known. The CDR3 is 17 amino acids. Germline V CDR1 and CDR2: SGHAT, FQNNGV. The V and J ends lost 2 bases and 1 base, in that order; junction bases with no gene match: 11. These data come from a study of T cell repertoires in cytomegalovirus infection. Study as a whole: CMV infection together with matching HLA type was indicated by public TCR beta signatures.

Overall study findings and caveats: Across the ex vivo response, the dominant clonotypes were HLA-C-restricted CMV-specific TCR beta clonotypes.

Via MiXCR, TCRdb re-called the reads, giving one row per CDR3 protein. The data hold about 740,000 distinct CDR3 sequences, with roughly 36% observed a single time. The clonotype originates from a human donor in good health (CMV status not recorded). Some clones in this sample may be carry-over from other donors' samples. The chain joins TRBV11-2 to TRBJ2-7, with 7 nucleotides matching TRBD2. The material sequenced was PBMCs. The CDR3 sequence: CASSLRSWTSDSYEQYF. DNA of the CDR3: TGTGCCAGCAGCTTACGGTCCTGGACTAGTGATTCCTACGAGCAGTACTTC.